A single T cell receptor beta chain is shown here with its context. This sample was taken from a study of blood T cell repertoires in COVID-19. Study-level background: Samples of COVID-19 (acute and convalescent) were obtained from the United States, Italy and Spain.

Only in-frame clones appear in the TCRdb table, and some are missing; sequencing was by immunoSEQ multiplex PCR. The sample carries about 370,000 clones, 87% recorded once. The germline V and J ends were trimmed by 0 bases and 3 bases, with 9 bases remaining between them. The CDR3 consists of 15 residues. In germline, CDR1 is LGHNA, CDR2 YSLEER. This chain links TRBV4-3 with TRBJ2-1; possibly TRBD2 for D (5 bases). The TCR was taken from a woman aged 30 to 39 with COVID-19, enrolled during active disease. The sample was peripheral blood. The CDR3 is CASSQERASYNEQFF. CDR3 DNA sequence: TGCGCCAGCAGCCAAGAGCGGGCTAGCTACAATGAGCAGTTCTTC.